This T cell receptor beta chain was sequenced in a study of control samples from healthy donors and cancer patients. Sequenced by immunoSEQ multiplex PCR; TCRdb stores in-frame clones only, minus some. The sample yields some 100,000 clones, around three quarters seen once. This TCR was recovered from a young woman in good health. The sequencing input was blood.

Here the CDR3 DNA reads TGTGCCAGCAGCTTCGGACTAGCGGGGGCCTACAATGAGCAGTTCTTC. Its translation: CASSFGLAGAYNEQFF. The V gene is TRBV5-6, the J gene TRBJ2-1, with TRBD2 identical over 13 bases. V lost 2 bases, J lost 2 bases, and 1 base stayed unmatched. The CDR3 is made up of 16 amino acids. The V gene's germline CDR1 is SGHDT and CDR2 YYEEEE.